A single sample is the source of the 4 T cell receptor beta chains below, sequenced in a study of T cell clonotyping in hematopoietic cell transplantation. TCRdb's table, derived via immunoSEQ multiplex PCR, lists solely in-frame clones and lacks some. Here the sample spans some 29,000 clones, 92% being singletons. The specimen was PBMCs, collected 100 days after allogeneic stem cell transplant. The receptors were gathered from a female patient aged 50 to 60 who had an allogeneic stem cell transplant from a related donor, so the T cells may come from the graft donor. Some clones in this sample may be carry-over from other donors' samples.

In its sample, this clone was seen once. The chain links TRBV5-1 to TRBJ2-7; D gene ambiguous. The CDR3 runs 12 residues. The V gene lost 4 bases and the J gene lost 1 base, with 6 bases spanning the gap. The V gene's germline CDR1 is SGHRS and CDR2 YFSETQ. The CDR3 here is CASSPQSYEQYF. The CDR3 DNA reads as TGCGCCAGCAGCCCTCAGTCCTACGAGCAGTACTTC.

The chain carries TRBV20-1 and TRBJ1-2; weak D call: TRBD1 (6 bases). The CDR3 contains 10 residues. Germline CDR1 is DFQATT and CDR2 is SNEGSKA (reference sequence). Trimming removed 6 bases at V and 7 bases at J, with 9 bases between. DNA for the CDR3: TGCAGTGCCAAAGGGGGTGGCTACACCTTC. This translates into CSAKGGGYTF.

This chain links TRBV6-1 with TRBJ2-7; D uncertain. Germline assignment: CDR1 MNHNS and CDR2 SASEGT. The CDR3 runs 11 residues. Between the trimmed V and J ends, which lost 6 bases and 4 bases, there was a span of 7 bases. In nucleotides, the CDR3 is TGTGCCAGCAGGACCGGGTACGAGCAGTACTTC. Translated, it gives CASRTGYEQYF.

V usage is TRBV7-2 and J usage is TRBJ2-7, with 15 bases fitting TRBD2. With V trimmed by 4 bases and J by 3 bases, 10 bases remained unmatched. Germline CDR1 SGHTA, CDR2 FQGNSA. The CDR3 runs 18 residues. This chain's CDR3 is CASSYKLGLAGGLYEQYF. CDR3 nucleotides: TGTGCCAGCAGCTACAAATTGGGACTAGCGGGGGGTCTCTACGAGCAGTACTTC.